The 9 T cell receptor beta chains presented below share a single source sample, sequenced in a study of blood T cell repertoires in COVID-19. Method: immunoSEQ multiplex PCR; TCRdb's copy keeps in-frame clones and lacks some. This sample has a few hundred thousand clones, with 70% to 90% found just once. The sample consisted of PBMCs or T cells enriched from blood (not recorded which). These receptor sequences come from a woman in her 30s who had been exposed to COVID-19.

The chain couples TRBV7-3 to TRBJ1-2, with D perhaps matching TRBD1 (6 bases). Germline V gene sequence: CDR1 SGHTA, CDR2 FQGTGA. Trimming took 0 bases from V and 4 from J, leaving 15 bases between them. CDR3 length equals 16 residues. This chain's CDR3 is CASSLTSGGQIYGYTF. DNA for the CDR3: TGTGCCAGCAGCTTAACATCGGGGGGGCAGATCTATGGCTACACCTTC.

With respect to this clone: The germline gene is not matched at one end of the junction; a read error may be the cause. The chain employs TRBV6-1 and TRBJ2-7, with 12 bases aligning to TRBD1. Germline values: CDR1 MNHNS, CDR2 SASEGT. CDR3 length: 15 residues. CDR3 amino acids: CACSERDRGLGEQYF. CDR3 sequence (DNA): TGTGCCTGCAGTGAAAGGGACAGGGGGCTAGGGGAGCAGTACTTC.

The J gene is TRBJ2-4, the V gene TRBV6-5, with a weak D call TRBD2 (6 bases). CDR1 MNHEY and CDR2 SVGAGI come from the germline V gene. V dropped 6 bases and J dropped 9 bases, with 6 bases sitting between them. The CDR3 runs to 10 residues. CDR3 in DNA: TGTGCCAGCAGGGGGGGCATTCAGTACTTC. This sequence encodes CASRGGIQYF.

The rearrangement links TRBV24-1 to TRBJ2-1; D is perhaps TRBD2 (5 bases). Per the germline V gene, CDR1 is KGHDR and CDR2 is SFDVKD. V was trimmed by 4 bases and J by 0 bases, leaving 15 bases between them. CDR3 length: 17 residues. CDR3 sequence (DNA): TGTGCCACCAGTGACCGAAGGACGGGGAGCTCCTACAATGAGCAGTTCTTC. The encoded protein is CATSDRRTGSSYNEQFF.

The chain combines TRBV9 with TRBJ1-1; D remains ambiguous. V lost 2 bases and J 8 bases, leaving 16 bases between the germline ends. This CDR3 region has 14 residues. From germline, CDR1 is SGDLS and CDR2 YYNGEE. The DNA of the CDR3 is TGTGCCAGCAGCGTCGCCTCCGGGAGTCCGGAAGCTTTCTTT. Translated, it gives CASSVASGSPEAFF.

J is TRBJ1-3 and V is TRBV11-2; no firm D call. The V gene lost 5 bases and the J gene lost 0 bases, with 14 bases spanning the gap. Germline assignment: CDR1 SGHAT and CDR2 FQNNGV. This CDR3 has 16 amino acids. Here the CDR3 reads CASSPVPVSSGNTIYF. CDR3 nucleotides: TGTGCCAGCAGCCCCGTCCCCGTCTCCTCTGGAAACACCATATATTTT.

CDR3 nucleotide sequence: TGTGCCAGCAGCTTGCCAGGGGGCACCGGGGAGCTGTTTTTT. It codes for CASSLPGGTGELFF. The chain couples TRBV7-3 to TRBJ2-2; the match to TRBD1 covers 7 bases. Trimming at V came to 3 bases and at J to 4 bases, leaving 2 bases not matched to a gene. The CDR3 has 14 amino acids. Germline loops: CDR1 SGHTA, CDR2 FQGTGA.

This rearrangement joins TRBV12-5 to TRBJ2-3; TRBD2 matches at 7 bases. Trimming cost V 7 bases and J 4 bases; bases outside gene matches: 5. The CDR3 extends over 13 amino acids. From germline, CDR1 is LGHNT and CDR2 FRNRAP. CDR3 loop: CASALGGADTQYF. In DNA form, the CDR3 reads TGTGCTAGTGCCCTGGGGGGGGCAGATACGCAGTATTTT.

The chain uses TRBV10-2 and TRBJ2-7; 7 nucleotides match TRBD1. Per the germline V gene, CDR1 is WSHSY and CDR2 is SAAADI. CDR3 length: 12 amino acids. With V trimmed by 9 bases and J by 7 bases, 9 bases remained unmatched. The CDR3 here is CASLQGDGEQYF. The CDR3 DNA reads TGCGCCAGTCTTCAGGGGGACGGTGAGCAGTACTTC.